Below are 17 T cell receptor beta chains sequenced from a single sample in a study of cytomegalovirus exposure and HLA in healthy donors (dated by TCRdb to 2016 to 2017). Libraries came from the immunoSEQ multiplex PCR assay. In TCRdb, the immuneACCESS table is reduced to in-frame sequences with V and J assigned. These tables do not hold every clone; where another copy was compared, an unresolved V gene accounts for under half, and the others remain unexplained. In this sample the table shows hundreds of thousands of clones, around 91% of which occur a single time. The leading ten clones occupy approximately 3.1% of the sample. The sample taken for sequencing was PBMCs. Receptors were obtained from a woman aged 30 to 39 in good health and CMV-seronegative.

The genes are TRBV9 and TRBJ2-5; the match to TRBD1 covers 7 bases. Trimming at V came to 4 bases and at J to 3 bases, leaving 9 bases not matched to a gene. Germline V lookup: CDR1 SGDLS, CDR2 YYNGEE. The length of the CDR3 is 15 residues. For the CDR3, the DNA is TGTGCCAGCAGCACCTATACCGGGACAGAAGAGACCCAGTACTTC. It is translated as CASSTYTGTEETQYF.

The chain uses TRBV27 and TRBJ2-7; 7 bases are a match to TRBD1. The CDR3 is 14 residues long. The V and J ends lost 3 bases and 2 bases, in that order; junction bases with no gene match: 4. Germline CDR1 is MNHEY and CDR2 is SMNVEV (reference sequence). The CDR3 loop is CASSFGQAAYEQYF. CDR3 sequence (DNA): TGTGCCAGCAGTTTTGGACAGGCGGCCTACGAGCAGTACTTC.

The chain links TRBV30 to TRBJ1-1; 7 positions match TRBD1. From germline, CDR1 is GTSNPN and CDR2 SVGIG (reference sequence). The CDR3 covers 11 residues. The trim removed 3 bases at V and 11 bases at J, leaving 6 bases unmatched. DNA for the CDR3: TGTGCCTGGAGCCAGACAGGGCTGGCTTTCTTT. This sequence encodes CAWSQTGLAFF.

This rearrangement joins TRBV6-1 to TRBJ2-7; 10 bases line up with TRBD1. The CDR3 spans 15 residues. V lost 6 bases to trimming and J lost 5 bases; unmatched junction nucleotides: 10. Germline V gives CDR1 MNHNS, CDR2 SASEGT. The CDR3 DNA reads TGTGCCAGCAGAAATCGGGGACAGGGGTTCCACGAGCAGTACTTC. Its protein is CASRNRGQGFHEQYF.

The chain carries TRBV28 and TRBJ2-1, with TRBD1 matching 8 bases. Germline CDR1 MDHEN, CDR2 SYDVKM. J gave up 6 bases and V 4 bases, and 14 bases lay outside the gene matches. The CDR3 spans 17 residues. The CDR3 coding sequence is TGTGCCAGCAGTTCCTGGTCACAGGGGGTTGGTGGCAATGAGCAGTTCTTC. This sequence encodes CASSSWSQGVGGNEQFF.

The chain uses TRBV28 and TRBJ1-5, with a tentative D call TRBD1 (5 bases). The germline CDR1 and CDR2 sequences are MDHEN and SYDVKM. V lost 9 bases and J 4 bases, leaving 13 bases between the germline ends. This CDR3 is built from 13 residues. CDR3 protein: CASERGSNQPQHF. CDR3 nucleotide sequence: TGTGCCAGTGAAAGGGGTTCTAATCAGCCCCAGCATTTT.

V gene TRBV6-6 combines with J gene TRBJ2-5, with TRBD2 matching over 13 bases. This CDR3 spans 16 amino acids. Germline CDR1 is MNHNY and CDR2 is SVGAGI (reference sequence). The trim removed 2 bases at V and 2 bases at J, leaving 2 bases unmatched. CDR3 DNA sequence: TGTGCCAGCAGTTACCAGGGACTAGCGGGGCAAGAGACCCAGTACTTC. This gives the protein CASSYQGLAGQETQYF.

The gene calls are TRBV7-9 and TRBJ2-1; 8 bases line up with TRBD2. The CDR3 consists of 16 residues. Germline V gene data show CDR1 as SEHNR and CDR2 as FQNEAQ (reference sequence). V lost 4 bases to trimming and J lost 4 bases; unmatched junction nucleotides: 9. CDR3 in amino acids: CASSSSLGTRYNEQFF. The CDR3 bases are TGTGCCAGCAGCTCCAGTCTCGGGACTAGGTACAATGAGCAGTTCTTC. Variable domain in full (rest from reference TRBV7-9 and TRBJ2-1): DTGVSQNPRHKITKRGQNVTFRCDPISEHNRLYWYRQTLGQGPEFLTYFQNEAQLEKSRLLSDRFSAERPKGSFSTLEIQRTEQGDSAMYLCASSSSLGTRYNEQFFGPGTRLTVL.

This chain links TRBV7-9 with TRBJ2-7; 9 bases match TRBD1. Germline values: CDR1 SEHNR, CDR2 FQNEAQ (reference sequence). The V gene end was trimmed by 0 bases and the J gene end by 4 bases; junction bases not matched to a gene: 4. The CDR3 loop spans 15 amino acids. CDR3 residues: CASSLAVGTGYEQYF. The CDR3 DNA reads TGTGCCAGCAGCTTAGCGGTTGGGACAGGGTACGAGCAGTACTTC.

Worth noting for this clone: Other DNA variants within this sample encode the same CDR3. The chain uses TRBV9 and TRBJ2-1; 10 bases match TRBD2. The length of the CDR3 is 15 residues. J lost 4 bases, V lost 0 bases, and 1 base had no gene match. Germline CDR1 SGDLS, CDR2 YYNGEE. The CDR3 sequence is CASSVDSGRYNEQFF. The CDR3 coding sequence is TGTGCCAGCAGCGTAGATAGCGGGAGGTACAATGAGCAGTTCTTC.

V is TRBV29-1 and J is TRBJ2-1, with 10 bases that match TRBD1. The germline V gene has CDR1 SQVTM and CDR2 ANQGSEA. V shed 3 bases, J shed 4 bases, and the junction held 9 bases outside the gene matches. The CDR3 consists of 16 residues. The CDR3 region is CSVDRTGTGVYNEQFF. For the CDR3, the DNA is TGCAGCGTTGACCGAACCGGGACAGGGGTGTACAATGAGCAGTTCTTC.

The chain recombines TRBV2 with TRBJ2-2; the D gene is possibly TRBD1 (6 bases). The germline V gene encodes CDR1 SNHLY and CDR2 FYNNEI. The CDR3 has 15 amino acids. Between the trimmed V and J ends, which lost 6 bases and 2 bases, there was a span of 13 bases. DNA of the CDR3: TGTGCCAGCAGGGCACAGGGATCAAACACCGGGGAGCTGTTTTTT. The encoded protein is CASRAQGSNTGELFF. Variable domain in full (rest from reference TRBV2 and TRBJ2-2): EPEVTQTPSHQVTQMGQEVILRCVPISNHLYFYWYRQILGQKVEFLVSFYNNEISEKSEIFDDQFSVERPDGSNFTLKIRSTKLEDSAMYFCASRAQGSNTGELFFGEGSRLTVL.

V is TRBV6-7 and J is TRBJ2-7; TRBD1 aligns across 7 bases. TRBV6-7 is noted as an ORF with a role that remains uncertain. The V gene end was trimmed by 4 bases and the J gene end by 2 bases; junction bases not matched to a gene: 5. CDR3 length equals 14 residues. The CDR3 loop is CASSSRTGAYEQYF. CDR3 bases: TGTGCCAGCAGTTCTAGGACAGGAGCCTACGAGCAGTACTTC.

This clone was counted between two and nine times. The chain recombines TRBV19 with TRBJ2-7, with D tentatively TRBD2 (6 bases). Germline V CDR1 and CDR2: LNHDA, SQIVND (reference sequence). This CDR3 spans 13 amino acids. V was pared by 2 bases and J by 6 bases, with 11 bases between. The CDR3 region has the DNA TGTGCCAGTAGTATAACGGGAGACGGCGAGCAGTACTTC. This translates into CASSITGDGEQYF.

The V and J genes are TRBV7-6 and TRBJ2-3; TRBD2 matches 9 bases. The CDR3 totals 16 residues. V was clipped by 3 bases and J by 5 bases; unmatched bases: 9. Per germline, CDR1 SGHVS and CDR2 FNYEAQ. Here the CDR3 DNA reads TGTGCCAGCAGCTTGATGTCGCGGGGGGGTGGAGATACGCAGTATTTT. Its protein product is CASSLMSRGGGDTQYF.

The CDR3 DNA reads TGTGCCAGCAGTGAAGTAGCGAGGTACGGGAATGAGCAGTTCTTC. As protein: CASSEVARYGNEQFF. The V call is TRBV2, the J call TRBJ2-1; weak D call: TRBD2 (5 bases). The length of the CDR3 is 15 residues. Germline CDR1 SNHLY, CDR2 FYNNEI. V was clipped by 1 base and J by 7 bases, with 14 bases between them.

CDR3 DNA: TGTGCCAGCAGTTACCCGGGGAGGGAGGGTACCGGGGAGCTGTTTTTT. This sequence encodes CASSYPGREGTGELFF. The V gene is TRBV6-5, the J gene TRBJ2-2; TRBD2 matches at 7 bases. After removal of 2 bases from V and 5 bases from J, the junction contained 8 bases not matched to a gene. The CDR3 contains 16 residues. Germline CDR1 is MNHEY and CDR2 is SVGAGI.